The 17 T cell receptor beta chains below were found in one sample sequenced in a study of T cell clones after liver transplantation. TCRdb's copy holds only in-frame clones and misses some; the assay was immunoSEQ multiplex PCR. The sample consists of tens of thousands of clones, 80% to 85% of them appearing once. The specimen comprised CD4+ T cells from blood, sampled roughly 3.5 years after liver transplant. Source of these receptors: a human patient who received a liver transplant. Some of the T cells might come from the graft donor.

V usage is TRBV4-3 and J usage is TRBJ1-1; D gene uncertain. The V gene's germline CDR1 is LGHNA and CDR2 YSLEER. The CDR3 is 14 residues long. With 0 bases removed from V and 1 base from J, the gap between germline ends came to 6 bases. The CDR3 reads CASSQDLTNTEAFF. The CDR3 DNA is TGCGCCAGCAGCCAAGATTTGACGAACACTGAAGCTTTCTTT.

V is TRBV7-2 and J is TRBJ1-1; D not resolved. CDR1 and CDR2 (germline): SGHTA, FQGNSA. The ends were cut back, 0 bases at V and 1 base at J, with 12 bases in the middle. The length of the CDR3 is 16 residues. The chain's CDR3 is CASSLAPWRGNTEAFF. In DNA, the CDR3 is TGTGCCAGCAGCTTAGCCCCCTGGAGAGGGAACACTGAAGCTTTCTTT.

The J gene is TRBJ2-1, the V gene TRBV5-6, with 11 bases that match TRBD2. Trimming at V came to 0 bases and at J to 0 bases, leaving 5 bases not matched to a gene. Germline V gene data show CDR1 as SGHDT and CDR2 as YYEEEE. The CDR3 loop spans 18 amino acids. CDR3 amino acids: CASSLGLAGGISYNEQFF. CDR3 coding DNA: TGTGCCAGCAGCTTGGGGCTAGCGGGAGGTATCTCCTACAATGAGCAGTTCTTC.

V gene TRBV14 combines with J gene TRBJ1-2; 9 bases fit TRBD1. Trimming at V came to 4 bases and at J to 8 bases, leaving 5 bases not matched to a gene. This CDR3 region has 13 residues. Germline values: CDR1 SGHDN, CDR2 FVKESK. The DNA of the CDR3 is TGTGCCAGCAGCCCCCAGACAGGGGGAGGCTACACCTTC. Translated, it gives CASSPQTGGGYTF.

The chain joins TRBV29-1 to TRBJ2-5; 7 bases align to TRBD1. Trimming took 5 bases from V and 5 from J; bases not matched to a gene: 11. This CDR3 contains 14 residues. In germline, CDR1 is SQVTM, CDR2 ANQGSEA. In DNA form, the CDR3 reads TGCAGCGTTCGCCGGCAGGGGGAATGGGAGACCCAGTACTTC. It codes for CSVRRQGEWETQYF.

This chain joins TRBV6-1 and TRBJ1-1, with D perhaps TRBD1 (5 bases). CDR1 and CDR2 (germline): MNHNS, SASEGT. V was pared by 6 bases and J by 6 bases, with 17 bases between. The CDR3 runs to 14 residues. CDR3 residues: CASSTQAGGPEAFF. The CDR3 nucleotides are TGTGCCAGCAGCACACAGGCGGGAGGGCCTGAAGCTTTCTTT.

The V call is TRBV5-4, the J call TRBJ2-1, with D perhaps matching TRBD2 (6 bases). The CDR3 runs to 15 residues. Germline V CDR1 and CDR2: SGHNT, YYREEE (reference sequence). V was pared by 2 bases and J by 10 bases, with 19 bases between. This chain's CDR3 is CASSFGGGPSKEQFF. The CDR3 bases are TGTGCCAGCAGCTTTGGGGGAGGCCCGTCTAAAGAGCAGTTCTTC. Full variable domain (rest looked up from reference TRBV5-4 and TRBJ2-1): ETGVTQSPTHLIKTRGQQVTLRCSSQSGHNTVSWYQQALGQGPQFIFQYYREEENGRGNFPPRFSGLQFPNYSSELNVNALELDDSALYLCASSFGGGPSKEQFFGPGTRLTVL.

The chain uses TRBV27 and TRBJ2-5, with 7 bases that match TRBD1. There are 18 residues in the CDR3. The V segment lost 7 bases and the J segment 2 bases; nucleotides outside the gene matches: 19. Germline V gene sequence: CDR1 MNHEY, CDR2 SMNVEV (reference sequence). The CDR3 is CASTLRFRQGPAQETQYF. CDR3 coding DNA: TGTGCCAGCACCCTACGATTCCGACAGGGACCGGCTCAAGAGACCCAGTACTTC.

The chain recombines TRBV29-1 with TRBJ2-3; 11 bases match TRBD2. CDR3 length equals 16 residues. Losses at the gene ends were 5 bases for V and 2 bases for J; bases not matched to a gene: 9. Germline lookup yields CDR1 SQVTM and CDR2 ANQGSEA. Here the CDR3 DNA reads TGCAGCGTTCCCGGACTAGCGGGTTCTCACACAGATACGCAGTATTTT. Encoded protein: CSVPGLAGSHTDTQYF.

This chain joins TRBV6-5 and TRBJ1-1; D ambiguous. Looked up from germline, CDR1 is MNHEY and CDR2 is SVGAGI. The CDR3 covers 15 residues. V was shortened by 2 bases and J by 3 bases, with 13 bases between the two germline ends. Written as DNA, the CDR3 is TGTGCCAGCAGTTACCTCCCCCCGAGGGACACTGAAGCTTTCTTT. This sequence encodes CASSYLPPRDTEAFF.

J is TRBJ2-3 and V is TRBV11-2; the D gene is possibly TRBD1 (6 bases). CDR1 is SGHAT, CDR2 FQNNGV, per germline. The CDR3 covers 13 residues. Trimming removed 2 bases at V and 4 bases at J, with 7 bases between. The CDR3 DNA is TGTGCCAGCAGCTTACAGGGGCCAGATACGCAGTATTTT. Encoded protein: CASSLQGPDTQYF.

This chain joins TRBV7-9 and TRBJ2-2; D gene uncertain. CDR3 length: 13 residues. Germline CDR1 and CDR2: SEHNR and FQNEAQ (reference sequence). V shed 3 bases and J shed 5 bases, with 7 bases lying between them. CDR3 sequence reads: CASSFLSTGELFF. The CDR3 DNA reads TGTGCCAGCAGCTTCTTGAGTACCGGGGAGCTGTTTTTT.

The chain has TRBV6-1 and TRBJ2-1; the D gene is possibly TRBD1 (6 bases). Trimming stripped 9 bases from V and 7 bases from J, with 16 bases between. The CDR3 is made up of 13 amino acids. The germline V gene encodes CDR1 MNHNS and CDR2 SASEGT. CDR3 bases: TGTGCCAGTAGCTCACAGGGACGGAATGAGCAGTTCTTC. Translation gives CASSSQGRNEQFF.

The J gene is TRBJ1-2, the V gene TRBV5-1; D is perhaps TRBD1 (5 bases). This CDR3 has 14 residues. Germline V gene sequence: CDR1 SGHRS, CDR2 YFSETQ. Trimming pared 2 bases from V and 3 bases from J, leaving 11 bases between. Here the CDR3 reads CASSFRVADYGYTF. In DNA, the CDR3 is TGCGCCAGCAGCTTCAGGGTGGCGGACTATGGCTACACCTTC. The full variable domain, its missing parts supplied by reference TRBV5-1 and TRBJ1-2, is KAGVTQTPRYLIKTRGQQVTLSCSPISGHRSVSWYQQTPGQGLQFLFEYFSETQRNKGNFPGRFSGRQFSNSRSEMNVSTLELGDSALYLCASSFRVADYGYTFGSGTRLTVV.

V gene TRBV7-2 combines with J gene TRBJ2-7; 7 positions agree with TRBD1. There are 16 residues in the CDR3. Germline-derived CDR1 and CDR2 are SGHTA and FQGNSA. The V segment lost 0 bases and the J segment 3 bases; nucleotides outside the gene matches: 8. DNA of the CDR3: TGTGCCAGCAGCTTAGCGGTTGGGACAGCCCACTACGAGCAGTACTTC. Translated, it gives CASSLAVGTAHYEQYF. Variable domain in full (rest from reference TRBV7-2 and TRBJ2-7): GAGVSQSPSNKVTEKGKDVELRCDPISGHTALYWYRQSLGQGLEFLIYFQGNSAPDKSGLPSDRFSAERTGGSVSTLTIQRTQQEDSAVYLCASSLAVGTAHYEQYFGPGTRLTVT.

V and J are TRBV13 and TRBJ1-5, with TRBD1 as a possible D gene (6 bases). Germline values: CDR1 PRHDT, CDR2 FYEKMQ (reference sequence). Trimming removed 4 bases at V and 7 bases at J, with 14 bases between. The CDR3 covers 14 residues. The CDR3 DNA sequence: TGTGCCAGCAGCTCCTGGGGGGGGCTGCAGCCCCAGCATTTT. Amino acids: CASSSWGGLQPQHF.

The V call is TRBV5-1, the J call TRBJ2-3; tentatively, D is TRBD1 (7 bases). V lost 7 bases to trimming and J lost 3 bases, with 15 bases between them. CDR1 and CDR2 from the germline V gene are SGHRS and YFSETQ. The CDR3 spans 14 residues. CDR3 bases: TGCGCCAGCGCCAGACAGGGAGGTACAGATACGCAGTATTTT. The encoded protein is CASARQGGTDTQYF. The variable domain in full, completed from reference TRBV5-1 and TRBJ2-3, reads KAGVTQTPRYLIKTRGQQVTLSCSPISGHRSVSWYQQTPGQGLQFLFEYFSETQRNKGNFPGRFSGRQFSNSRSEMNVSTLELGDSALYLCASARQGGTDTQYFGPGTRLTVL.